This TCR beta chain emerged from a study of cytomegalovirus exposure and HLA in healthy donors. Overall study results and limits: When a later analysis compared HLA-associated TCR beta chains with equally common others, the HLA-associated chains turned out to be more clonally expanded and to have lower generation probabilities. Earlier analysis yielded a pattern in which most TCR beta V segments were productive about 90% or about 30% of the time. TCR sequences were mostly rare, though some public TCRs occurred in many donors.

The PCR contained 60 Vbeta and 13 Jbeta primers. This table comes from immunoSEQ multiplex PCR, and its TCRdb copy is limited to in-frame clones, with some not included. The table has over 150,000 clones, under 90% seen once. Those who donated were healthy bone marrow donors. On this clone itself: Its antigen is unidentified.

The germline gives CDR1 SGDLS, CDR2 YYNGEE. V gave up 0 bases and J gave up 7 bases, with 11 bases separating them. The CDR3 spans 14 residues. The specimen sequenced was PBMCs. The genes are TRBV9 and TRBJ2-1; tentatively, D is TRBD2 (5 bases). The source is a man aged 25-45 years in good health and CMV-seronegative. CDR3 sequence: CASSVDRVANEQFF. The CDR3 coding sequence is TGTGCCAGCAGCGTAGATAGAGTAGCGAATGAGCAGTTCTTC.